This entry concerns a single T cell receptor (beta chain). The antigen is not known. Method: immunoSEQ multiplex PCR; TCRdb's copy keeps in-frame clones and lacks some. The repertoire holds about 2 million clones, with about 95% as singletons. The sample originates from a study of shared clonotypes between healthy human individuals. Study-level findings and limits: A limitation of the genetic and exposure-history diversity represented arose from few donors.

Naive CD8 populations comprised CD45RO-negative cells positively selected for CCR7, excluding terminally differentiated effector memory CD45RA+ cells. The specimen sequenced was naive CD8+ T cells sorted from blood. This TCR came from a young man in good health.

CDR3 sequence (DNA): TGCAGCGTTGAACGGACTAGCGGGGGAAACGAGCAGTACTTC. Protein sequence: CSVERTSGGNEQYF. V gene TRBV29-1 combines with J gene TRBJ2-7; 13 bases map to TRBD2. CDR3 size: 14 residues. V lost 2 bases to trimming and J lost 5 bases; unmatched junction nucleotides: 3. CDR1 is SQVTM and CDR2 is ANQGSEA in the germline V gene.